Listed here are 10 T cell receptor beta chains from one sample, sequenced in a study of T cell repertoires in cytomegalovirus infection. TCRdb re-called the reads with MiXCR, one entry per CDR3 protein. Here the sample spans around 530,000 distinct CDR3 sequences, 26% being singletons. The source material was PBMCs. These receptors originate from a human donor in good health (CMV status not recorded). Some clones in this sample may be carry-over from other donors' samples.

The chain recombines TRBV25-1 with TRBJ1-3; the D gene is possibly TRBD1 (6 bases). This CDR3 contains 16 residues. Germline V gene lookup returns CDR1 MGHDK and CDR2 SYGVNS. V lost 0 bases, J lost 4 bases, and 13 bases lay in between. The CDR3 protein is CASSEYIGGLGNTIYF. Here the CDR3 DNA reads TGTGCCAGCAGTGAATATATCGGGGGGCTGGGAAACACCATATATTTT.

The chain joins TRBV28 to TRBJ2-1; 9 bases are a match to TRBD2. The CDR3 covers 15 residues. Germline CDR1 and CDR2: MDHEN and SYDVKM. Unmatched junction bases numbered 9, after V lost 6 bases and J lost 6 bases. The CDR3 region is CASRPLAGFGNEQFF. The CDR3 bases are TGTGCCAGCAGGCCCCTAGCGGGATTCGGCAATGAGCAGTTCTTC. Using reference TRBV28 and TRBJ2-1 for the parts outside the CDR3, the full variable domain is DVKVTQSSRYLVKRTGEKVFLECVQDMDHENMFWYRQDPGLGLRLIYFSYDVKMKEKGDIPEGYSVSREKKERFSLILESASTNQTSMYLCASRPLAGFGNEQFFGPGTRLTVL.

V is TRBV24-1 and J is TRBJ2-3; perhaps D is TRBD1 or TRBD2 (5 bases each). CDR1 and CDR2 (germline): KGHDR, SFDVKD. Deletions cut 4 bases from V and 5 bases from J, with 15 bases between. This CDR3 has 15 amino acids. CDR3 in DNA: TGTGCCACCAGTGACCTGGGACGGGGTCAAGATACGCAGTATTTT. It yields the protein CATSDLGRGQDTQYF.

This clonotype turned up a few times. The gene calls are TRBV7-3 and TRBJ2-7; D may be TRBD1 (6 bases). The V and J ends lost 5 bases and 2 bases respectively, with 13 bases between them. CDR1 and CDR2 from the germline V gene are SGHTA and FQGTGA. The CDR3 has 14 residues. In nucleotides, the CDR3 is TGTGCCAGCAGCCCCCAACAGGGAACCTACGAGCAGTACTTC. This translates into CASSPQQGTYEQYF.

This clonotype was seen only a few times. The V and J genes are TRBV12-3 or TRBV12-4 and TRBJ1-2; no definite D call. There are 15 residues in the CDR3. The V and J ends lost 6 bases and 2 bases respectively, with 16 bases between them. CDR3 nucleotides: TGTGCCAGCAGCCCTGGTTTAAGCTGGAACTATGGCTACACCTTC. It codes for CASSPGLSWNYGYTF.

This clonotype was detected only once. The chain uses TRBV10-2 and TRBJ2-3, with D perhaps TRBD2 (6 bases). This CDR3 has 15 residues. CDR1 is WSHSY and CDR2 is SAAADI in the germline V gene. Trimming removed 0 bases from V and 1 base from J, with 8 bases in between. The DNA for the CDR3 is TGCGCCAGCAGTGAGTCGGTAGCGGGCACAGATACGCAGTATTTT. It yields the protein CASSESVAGTDTQYF.

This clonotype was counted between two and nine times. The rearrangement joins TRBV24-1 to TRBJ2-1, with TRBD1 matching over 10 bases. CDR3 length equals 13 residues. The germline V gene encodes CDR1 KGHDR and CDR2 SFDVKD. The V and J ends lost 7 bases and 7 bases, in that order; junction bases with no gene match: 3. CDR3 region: CATRDRGLNEQFF. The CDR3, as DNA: TGTGCCACCAGAGACAGGGGGCTTAATGAGCAGTTCTTC.

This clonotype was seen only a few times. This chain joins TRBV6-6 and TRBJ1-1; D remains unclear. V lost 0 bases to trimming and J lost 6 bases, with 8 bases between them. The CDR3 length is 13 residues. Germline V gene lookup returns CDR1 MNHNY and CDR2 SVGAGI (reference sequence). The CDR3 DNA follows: TGTGCCAGCAGTTACTCGACGCACTCTGAAGCTTTCTTT. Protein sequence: CASSYSTHSEAFF.

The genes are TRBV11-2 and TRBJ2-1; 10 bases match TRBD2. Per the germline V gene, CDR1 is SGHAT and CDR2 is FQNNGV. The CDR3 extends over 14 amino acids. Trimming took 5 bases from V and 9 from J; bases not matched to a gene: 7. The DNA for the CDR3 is TGTGCCAGCAGCAAAGCGGGAGGGCCTTCTGAGCAGTTCTTC. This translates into CASSKAGGPSEQFF.

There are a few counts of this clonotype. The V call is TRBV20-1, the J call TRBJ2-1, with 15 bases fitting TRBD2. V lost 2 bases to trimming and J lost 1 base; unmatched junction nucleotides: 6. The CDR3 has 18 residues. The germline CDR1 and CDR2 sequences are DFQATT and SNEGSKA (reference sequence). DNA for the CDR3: TGCAGTGCTAGAAGCGGGACTAGCGGGAGGTTTTCCTACAATGAGCAGTTCTTC. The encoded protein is CSARSGTSGRFSYNEQFF.